The 25 T cell receptor beta chains listed next were all sequenced from one sample in a study of CD8+ T cells in alopecia areata (dated by TCRdb to between 2017 and 2018). This specimen's time point label, per the study, means: baseline before oral tofacitinib. The library came from the immunoSEQ multiplex PCR assay. RNA was extracted from all samples and reverse transcribed into cDNA, which served as template for TCR sequencing. This is the immuneACCESS table as TCRdb keeps it, with only in-frame sequences that have V and J called. A part of the clones is gone; compared with another copy, unresolved V genes explain less than half, and the rest is unexplained. This sample has fewer than 80,000 clones in its table, and roughly three fifths of those were observed once. Approximately 17% of the sample belongs to the ten largest clones. The input for sequencing was CD8+ T cells sorted from blood, taken at week 0. Receptors originate from a human donor with alopecia areata.

The rearrangement links TRBV4-1 to TRBJ2-3; 8 bases agree with TRBD2. The V gene end was trimmed by 4 bases and the J gene end by 4 bases; junction bases not matched to a gene: 13. The V gene's germline CDR1 is MGHRA and CDR2 YSYEKL. The CDR3 is made up of 17 amino acids. Written as DNA, the CDR3 is TGCGCCAGCAGCCCCGCCGGAGCGGGAGAACGCCCAGATACGCAGTATTTT. Encoded protein: CASSPAGAGERPDTQYF.

V usage is TRBV5-1 and J usage is TRBJ2-1; perhaps TRBD1 as D (6 bases). Trimming took 0 bases from V and 4 from J, leaving 14 bases between them. This CDR3 comprises 16 residues. Germline V lookup: CDR1 SGHRS, CDR2 YFSETQ. Here the CDR3 DNA reads TGCGCCAGCAGCTTGGTGGGGGCCTTCTTTTACAATGAGCAGTTCTTC. Translation: CASSLVGAFFYNEQFF.

The V call is TRBV27, the J call TRBJ1-5; D is unresolved. The CDR3 has 13 residues. V was cut by 6 bases and J by 6 bases, with 12 bases left in between. Germline V gene lookup returns CDR1 MNHEY and CDR2 SMNVEV (reference sequence). CDR3 DNA: TGTGCCAGCAGCGCTATTGTGGGTCAGCCCCAGCATTTT. Protein: CASSAIVGQPQHF.

V usage is TRBV12-2 and J usage is TRBJ2-3; the table's D call TRBD2 went unverified against the DNA. TRBV12-2 is recorded as a pseudogene. The CDR3 extends over 16 amino acids. CDR3 coding DNA: TGTGCAAGTCGAAATCAGACTGTCCGGGTCCCAGATACGCAGTATTTT. Protein: CASRNQTVRVPDTQYF.

This clone was observed a few times. V is TRBV4-3 and J is TRBJ2-2, with D perhaps matching TRBD2 (5 bases). The CDR3 consists of 15 residues. Germline assignment: CDR1 LGHNA and CDR2 YSLEER. Trimming left V 0 bases short and J 6 bases short, with 11 bases between. The CDR3 DNA reads TGCGCCAGCAGCCAAGATTATGCGGGCGCCGGGGAGCTGTTTTTT. It encodes CASSQDYAGAGELFF.

In this sample, this clone turned up a few times. J is TRBJ1-2 and V is TRBV5-1; the D gene is possibly TRBD1 (5 bases). Per the germline V gene, CDR1 is SGHRS and CDR2 is YFSETQ. V lost 2 bases and J 6 bases, leaving 17 bases between the germline ends. CDR3 length: 15 residues. The CDR3 sequence is CASSLGVGASDGYTF. As DNA, the CDR3 is TGCGCCAGCAGCTTAGGAGTAGGGGCGTCGGATGGCTACACCTTC.

This clone came up a few times. The rearrangement links TRBV29-1 to TRBJ2-3; D ambiguous. The CDR3 runs to 12 residues. Per germline, CDR1 SQVTM and CDR2 ANQGSEA. Trimming left V 2 bases short and J 2 bases short, with 5 bases between. The CDR3 reads CSVEQNTDTQYF. The CDR3 nucleotides are TGCAGCGTTGAACAGAACACAGATACGCAGTATTTT.

V usage is TRBV29-1 and J usage is TRBJ2-1; no definite D call. Germline V gene lookup returns CDR1 SQVTM and CDR2 ANQGSEA. Trimming removed 2 bases at V and 3 bases at J, with 2 bases between. This CDR3 region has 11 residues. As DNA, the CDR3 is TGCAGCGTTGAATTCTACAATGAGCAGTTCTTC. As protein: CSVEFYNEQFF.

The chain links TRBV4-3 to TRBJ2-7; tentatively, D is TRBD2 (6 bases). Germline lookup yields CDR1 LGHNA and CDR2 YSLEER. This CDR3 contains 15 residues. V was trimmed by 1 base and J by 6 bases, leaving 16 bases between them. Here the CDR3 DNA reads TGCGCCAGCAGCCAAGGACATGCGGGGTTCACCGAGCAGTACTTC. Its protein is CASSQGHAGFTEQYF.

CDR3 sequence (DNA): TGCAGCGTTGCGACTAGCGGGGGGCGGACCGGGGAGCTGTTTTTT. As protein: CSVATSGGRTGELFF. The gene calls are TRBV29-1 and TRBJ2-2; the match to TRBD2 covers 13 bases. CDR1 SQVTM and CDR2 ANQGSEA come from the germline V gene. The CDR3 totals 15 residues. With 4 bases clipped from V and 5 bases from J, the junction kept 4 bases outside the gene matches.

The V gene is TRBV29-1, the J gene TRBJ2-5, with a weak D call TRBD1 (6 bases). V was clipped by 8 bases and J by 5 bases, with 18 bases between them. Germline V CDR1 and CDR2: SQVTM, ANQGSEA. CDR3 length: 13 amino acids. The CDR3 nucleotides read TGCAGCATTAACGGACAGACGGGCGAGACCCAGTACTTC. Protein sequence: CSINGQTGETQYF.

This sequence joins TRBV27 and TRBJ1-1, with D unclear. V lost 3 bases, J lost 3 bases, and 11 bases lay in between. The germline V gene encodes CDR1 MNHEY and CDR2 SMNVEV (reference sequence). This CDR3 contains 14 residues. The CDR3 is CASSLGTAYTEAFF. The CDR3, as DNA: TGTGCCAGCAGTTTGGGCACAGCTTACACTGAAGCTTTCTTT.

The chain is built from TRBV27 and TRBJ1-5, with 8 bases lining up with TRBD1. The CDR3 totals 16 residues. The ends lost 10 bases at V and 5 bases at J; junction bases unmatched: 16. Germline CDR1 is MNHEY and CDR2 is SMNVEV (reference sequence). The DNA for the CDR3 is TGTGCCACCTCCCCGGGCAGGGGGCAACCTGATCAGCCCCAGCATTTT. It is translated as CATSPGRGQPDQPQHF.

The chain carries TRBV4-1 and TRBJ2-2; D is ambiguous. V was pared by 3 bases and J by 0 bases, with 8 bases between. The CDR3 sequence is 15 residues long. In germline, CDR1 is MGHRA, CDR2 YSYEKL. The CDR3: CASSHHGSNTGELFF. CDR3 coding DNA: TGCGCCAGCAGCCACCACGGTTCGAACACCGGGGAGCTGTTTTTT.

This clone has more than one count but fewer than ten. V is TRBV27 and J is TRBJ1-5; the D gene is possibly TRBD1 (5 bases). V lost 6 bases and J 6 bases, leaving 24 bases between the germline ends. Germline V gene sequence: CDR1 MNHEY, CDR2 SMNVEV (reference sequence). The length of the CDR3 is 17 residues. The CDR3 sequence is CASSLIGGLRGTQPQHF. CDR3 in DNA: TGTGCCAGCAGCCTTATTGGGGGATTGAGGGGAACTCAGCCCCAGCATTTT.

This chain connects TRBV29-1 to TRBJ2-3; TRBD1 might be the D (6 bases). The CDR3 consists of 15 residues. The V and J ends lost 4 bases and 3 bases respectively, with 17 bases between them. The germline CDR1 and CDR2 sequences are SQVTM and ANQGSEA. For the CDR3, the DNA is TGCAGCGTTGGGGGGCCCCCCATCGAAACAGATACGCAGTATTTT. Amino acids: CSVGGPPIETDTQYF.

J is TRBJ2-1 and V is TRBV11-2; 15 bases are shared with TRBD2. The CDR3 loop spans 17 amino acids. The trim removed 5 bases at V and 4 bases at J, leaving 6 bases unmatched. Looked up from germline, CDR1 is SGHAT and CDR2 is FQNNGV. CDR3 residues: CASSPGTSGGLYNEQFF. The CDR3 region has the DNA TGTGCCAGCAGCCCCGGGACTAGCGGGGGGCTATACAATGAGCAGTTCTTC.

This rearrangement joins TRBV5-1 to TRBJ2-1; D possibly corresponds to TRBD2 (5 bases). The V end lost 0 bases, the J end lost 9 bases, and 10 bases lay between the germline ends. Looked up from germline, CDR1 is SGHRS and CDR2 is YFSETQ. This CDR3 region has 13 residues. The CDR3 here is CASSLALGSEQFF. The CDR3 DNA follows: TGCGCCAGCAGCTTGGCCTTAGGGAGTGAGCAGTTCTTC.

This chain connects TRBV5-1 to TRBJ2-3; D gene ambiguous. Trimming removed 0 bases at V and 5 bases at J, with 13 bases between. CDR1 is SGHRS, CDR2 YFSETQ, per germline. The CDR3 is 15 residues long. The DNA of the CDR3 is TGCGCCAGCAGCTTGGGGGTCCCTCTTAGAGATACGCAGTATTTT. Its protein product is CASSLGVPLRDTQYF.

In this sample, this clone turned up a few times. The chain joins TRBV19 to TRBJ1-1, with D unresolved. CDR1 is LNHDA, CDR2 SQIVND, per germline (reference sequence). The CDR3 spans 16 residues. The ends were cut back, 3 bases at V and 1 base at J, with 15 bases in the middle. This CDR3 is CASSMYAEGPNTEAFF. CDR3 coding DNA: TGTGCCAGTAGTATGTATGCGGAAGGGCCGAACACTGAAGCTTTCTTT.

The J gene is TRBJ2-7, the V gene TRBV30; D ambiguous. Trimming stripped 2 bases from V and 2 bases from J, with 4 bases between. The CDR3 runs to 11 residues. Germline values: CDR1 GTSNPN, CDR2 SVGIG (reference sequence). The CDR3 sequence is CAWSRAYEQYF. The CDR3 bases are TGTGCCTGGAGTCGAGCCTACGAGCAGTACTTC.

This clone came up a few times. V usage is TRBV7-9 and J usage is TRBJ2-5; 8 nucleotides line up with TRBD1. The ends lost 4 bases at V and 5 bases at J; junction bases unmatched: 6. The CDR3 runs 14 residues. Germline CDR1 SEHNR, CDR2 FQNEAQ (reference sequence). The CDR3 region has the DNA TGTGCCAGCAGCTCGCGGACAGGGCCGGAGACCCAGTACTTC. Residues: CASSSRTGPETQYF. The full variable domain, with the rest looked up from reference TRBV7-9 and TRBJ2-5, is DTGVSQNPRHKITKRGQNVTFRCDPISEHNRLYWYRQTLGQGPEFLTYFQNEAQLEKSRLLSDRFSAERPKGSFSTLEIQRTEQGDSAMYLCASSSRTGPETQYFGPGTRLLVL.

The V call is TRBV10-3, the J call TRBJ1-1, with a tentative D call TRBD1 (5 bases). The ends were cut back, 2 bases at V and 1 base at J, with 5 bases in the middle. The CDR3 spans 13 residues. In germline, CDR1 is ENHRY, CDR2 SYGVKD. The CDR3 loop is CAISEGGNTEAFF. In DNA form, the CDR3 reads TGTGCCATCAGTGAGGGGGGGAACACTGAAGCTTTCTTT.

The chain has TRBV7-9 and TRBJ2-7; 9 bases map to TRBD2. CDR1 and CDR2 from the germline V gene are SEHNR and FQNEAQ (reference sequence). The ends lost 5 bases at V and 2 bases at J; junction bases unmatched: 7. This CDR3 contains 15 residues. This chain's CDR3 is CASSKGTSFTYEQYF. CDR3 in DNA: TGTGCCAGCAGCAAAGGGACTAGCTTCACCTACGAGCAGTACTTC.

V usage is TRBV29-1 and J usage is TRBJ1-2; 7 bases line up with TRBD1. The CDR3 is 14 amino acids. The germline V gene has CDR1 SQVTM and CDR2 ANQGSEA. V was clipped by 2 bases and J by 6 bases; unmatched bases: 9. The CDR3 spells CSVEWGGGEDGYTF. DNA of the CDR3: TGCAGCGTTGAATGGGGAGGGGGCGAGGATGGCTACACCTTC.